Sequencing of this TCR beta chain was carried out in a study of TIL therapy for anti-PD-1-resistant metastatic lung cancer. Time point defined: pre-treatment sample, taken before nivolumab and TIL therapy. Sequencing used immunoSEQ v3. The data were produced by immunoSEQ multiplex PCR, yet TCRdb's version contains in-frame clones alone and is incomplete. The table includes tens of thousands of clones, about 69% detected once. The ends lost 0 bases at V and 5 bases at J; junction bases unmatched: 5. The CDR3 spans 14 residues. Germline lookup yields CDR1 SGHRS and CDR2 YFSETQ. The clonotype was recovered from a person aged 25-85 years with non-small cell lung cancer. V gene TRBV5-1 combines with J gene TRBJ2-7; 7 nucleotides agree with TRBD2. The material sequenced was blood, taken at baseline. The CDR3 sequence: CASSLGAGVNEQYF. The CDR3 nucleotides are TGCGCCAGCAGCTTGGGGGCGGGAGTAAACGAGCAGTACTTC.